This entry features one T cell receptor beta chain sequence. The CDR3 extends over 16 amino acids. In germline, CDR1 is PRHDT, CDR2 FYEKMQ (reference sequence). The junction had 9 bases not matched to a gene; V was cut back by 5 bases and J by 2 bases. Only in-frame clones appear in the TCRdb table, and some are missing; sequencing was by immunoSEQ multiplex PCR. The sample comprises 170,000 or so clones, around nine tenths of which are singletons, and 0.45% to 0.65% rests with the top ten. The data were taken from a study of blood T cell repertoires in COVID-19. About the study: Acute and convalescent COVID-19 samples came from the United States, Italy and Spain.

The chain employs TRBV13 and TRBJ2-5; 9 positions match TRBD1. The source of this sequence is a man aged 50 to 60 with acute or convalescent COVID-19. The source material was peripheral blood. CDR3 sequence reads: CASSSPGQGVQETQYF. The CDR3 DNA is TGTGCCAGCAGCAGTCCGGGACAGGGAGTACAAGAGACCCAGTACTTC. Full variable domain (missing parts from reference TRBV13 and TRBJ2-5): AAGVIQSPRHLIKEKRETATLKCYPIPRHDTVYWYQQGPGQDPQFLISFYEKMQSDKGSIPDRFSAQQFSDYHSELNMSSLELGDSALYFCASSSPGQGVQETQYFGPGTRLLVL.